The present T cell receptor (beta chain) was sequenced within a study of post-analysis software for immune sequencing data. This CDR3 comprises 16 residues. V was pared by 0 bases and J by 6 bases, with 7 bases of the junction left unmatched. The germline V gene encodes CDR1 MNHNY and CDR2 SVGAGI (reference sequence). In the case of this clonotype: Its antigen is as yet unknown.

Sequencing libraries made from TCR beta cDNA carried unique molecular identifiers. T cells numbering roughly 0.9 to 10 million yielded cDNA molecules that totaled approximately 500,000. TCRdb itself ran the PCR reads through MiXCR, one entry per CDR3 protein. The data show approximately 730,000 distinct CDR3 sequences, approximately 30% seen once. Study-level points and caveats: Multiple sclerosis was associated with a significant reduction in normalized Chao1 diversity relative to controls. Samples from a shared batch, those prepared together, strongly co-clustered by F measure. There were about five TRBV segments more frequent in patients than controls, and TRBV5-6, TRBV5-1 and TRBV20-1 were among them.

This TCR was sampled from a girl between 5 and 17 years old with multiple sclerosis. The V and J genes are TRBV6-6 and TRBJ1-2; 10 nucleotides line up with TRBD1. Material: blood. This CDR3 is CASSYSGGQGGNGYTF. The CDR3 region has the DNA TGTGCCAGCAGTTACTCGGGTGGACAGGGGGGGAATGGCTACACCTTC.